A selection of T cell receptor beta chains follows, all from one sample in a study of T-cell reconstitution after alpha-beta-depleted transplantation in children. A single record per CDR3 protein comes from TCRdb applying MiXCR to the PCR reads. The table records approximately 340,000 distinct CDR3 sequences, around a tenth of them present only once. The sample here was PBMCs from the stem cell graft donor, taken from the stem cell graft. Every receptor here comes from a human donor who donated a stem cell graft to a child with acute lymphoblastic leukemia. CDR3s include the opening cysteine and the closing phenylalanine or tryptophan. Fields, in order: CDR3 length, D gene, V gene, clone size, J gene, CDR3 protein, CDR3 DNA. A D gene is named only where the DNA matches it firmly. Rows may omit the clone size; those that give it use once, few, many or a size class.

15	NA	TRBV4-1	NA	TRBJ1-5	CASSEQRMNNQPQHF	TGCGCCAGCAGTGAACAGCGAATGAATAATCAGCCCCAGCATTTT
15	NA	TRBV11-2	few	TRBJ1-5	CASSLVGLSNQPQHF	TGTGCCAGCAGCTTAGTAGGTTTAAGCAATCAGCCCCAGCATTTT
12	NA	TRBV7-8	many	TRBJ1-2	CASSFRGSGYTF	TGTGCCAGCAGCTTTCGTGGCAGTGGCTACACCTTC
15	NA	TRBV28	few	TRBJ1-5	CASSFLLGGNQPQHF	TGTGCCAGCAGTTTCCTACTCGGGGGAAATCAGCCCCAGCATTTT
16	NA	TRBV7-2	few	TRBJ2-1	CAGAPRGLLSYNEQFF	TGTGCCGGCGCCCCCAGGGGACTCTTGTCCTACAATGAGCAGTTCTTC
18	TRBD1	TRBV5-1	NA	TRBJ2-2	CASSLVYRGNTNTGELFF	TGCGCCAGCAGCTTGGTCTACAGGGGGAATACGAACACCGGGGAGCTGTTTTTT
13	NA	TRBV12-3/TRBV12-4	few	TRBJ1-5	CASSYGFNQPQHF	TGTGCCAGCAGTTACGGGTTCAATCAGCCCCAGCATTTT
15	TRBD1	TRBV7-8	few	TRBJ2-1	CASSRDRVDYNEQFF	TGTGCCAGCAGCAGAGACAGGGTGGATTACAATGAGCAGTTCTTC
14	TRBD2	TRBV5-1	NA	TRBJ2-5	CASSGGRFRETQYF	TGCGCCAGCAGCGGCGGGAGATTCCGGGAGACCCAGTACTTC
15	NA	TRBV4-1	few	TRBJ2-7	CASSQGRAASYEQYF	TGCGCCAGCAGCCAAGGAAGGGCAGCCTCCTACGAGCAGTACTTC
15	TRBD2	TRBV7-2	NA	TRBJ2-7	CASSTDPGGSTGQYF	TGTGCCAGCAGCACGGACCCGGGAGGGTCTACGGGGCAGTACTTC
15	TRBD1	TRBV6-1	NA	TRBJ1-5	CASSPRQGSNQPQHF	TGTGCCAGCAGCCCACGACAGGGATCGAATCAGCCCCAGCATTTT
16	TRBD1	TRBV4-2	NA	TRBJ1-5	CASSQGTGPTNQPQHF	TGTGCCAGCAGCCAAGGGACAGGGCCTACCAATCAGCCCCAGCATTTT
17	TRBD2	TRBV9	many	TRBJ2-1	CASSPLGLAAAGNEQFF	TGTGCCAGCAGCCCCCTGGGGCTAGCGGCCGCTGGGAATGAGCAGTTCTTC
13	NA	TRBV5-4	many	TRBJ2-7	CASSPDGGDEQYF	TGTGCCAGCAGTCCGGACGGGGGAGACGAGCAGTACTTC
13	TRBD2	TRBV5-1	NA	TRBJ2-7	CASSSGRGSEQYF	TGCGCCAGCAGTAGCGGGAGAGGTAGCGAGCAGTACTTC
15	TRBD1	TRBV20-1	few	TRBJ1-1	CSAFSEGGLGTEAFF	TGCAGTGCCTTCTCGGAAGGGGGCCTTGGCACTGAAGCTTTCTTT
16	NA	TRBV4-2	NA	TRBJ2-5	CASSQDRGGGGETQYF	TGTGCCAGCAGCCAAGATAGGGGGGGCGGTGGAGAGACCCAGTACTTC
15	NA	TRBV3-1	NA	TRBJ1-6	CASSQDAGSNSPLHF	TGTGCCAGCAGCCAAGACGCAGGGTCCAATTCACCCCTCCACTTT
18	NA	TRBV7-3	NA	TRBJ2-3	CASSLYRGTRISADTQYF	TGTGCCAGCAGCTTATATAGGGGGACCCGGATAAGCGCAGATACGCAGTATTTT
19	TRBD2	TRBV7-8	few	TRBJ2-5	CASSPYRTSGRRAGETQYF	TGTGCCAGCAGCCCATACCGGACTAGCGGGAGGCGTGCCGGGGAGACCCAGTACTTC
19	TRBD2	TRBV20-1	few	TRBJ2-1	CSASRTSGSIKDPYNEQFF	TGCAGTGCTTCCCGGACTAGCGGGAGTATTAAGGACCCCTACAATGAGCAGTTCTTC
15	NA	TRBV14	NA	TRBJ2-5	CASSQALGTQETQYF	TGTGCCAGCAGCCAAGCCCTAGGGACCCAAGAGACCCAGTACTTC
15	NA	TRBV5-1	NA	TRBJ1-4	CASRTSSTTNEKLFF	TGCGCCAGCAGGACCTCCAGTACAACTAATGAAAAACTGTTTTTT
16	TRBD2	TRBV7-2	few	TRBJ2-1	CASSLAGLAGGNEQFF	TGTGCCAGCAGCTTAGCGGGACTAGCGGGAGGTAATGAGCAGTTCTTC
15	NA	TRBV20-1	few	TRBJ2-1	CSARAGQGSSNEQFF	TGCAGTGCTAGAGCCGGACAAGGGTCGTCCAATGAGCAGTTCTTC
17	TRBD1	TRBV20-1	NA	TRBJ1-5	CCARLAGGVISNQPQHF	TGCTGCGCTAGATTGGCAGGGGGAGTGATTAGCAATCAGCCCCAGCATTTT
15	NA	TRBV12-3/TRBV12-4	few	TRBJ2-2	CASSFRQANTGELFF	TGTGCCAGCAGTTTCAGGCAGGCGAACACCGGGGAGCTGTTTTTT
11	NA	TRBV28	few	TRBJ1-6	CASLGDSPLHF	TGTGCCAGCCTTGGGGATTCACCCCTCCACTTT
14	NA	TRBV5-1	NA	TRBJ2-5	CASRNSGGQETQYF	TGCGCCAGCCGTAACTCAGGGGGGCAAGAGACCCAGTACTTC
11	NA	TRBV20-1	few	TRBJ1-4	CSARDNEKLFF	TGCAGTGCGCGGGACAACGAAAAACTGTTTTTT
15	TRBD1	TRBV12-3/TRBV12-4	many	TRBJ2-2	CASSTGQGNTGELFF	TGTGCCAGCAGTACGGGACAGGGGAACACCGGGGAGCTGTTTTTT
15	TRBD2	TRBV20-1	few	TRBJ2-1	CSARPTSGSHNEQFF	TGCAGTGCTAGGCCTACTAGCGGGAGCCACAATGAGCAGTTCTTC
16	TRBD2	TRBV7-2	NA	TRBJ2-7	CASSLLSGRPDYEQYF	TGTGCCAGCAGCCTCCTTAGCGGGAGACCCGACTACGAGCAGTACTTC
16	TRBD1	TRBV5-1	few	TRBJ2-7	CASSPTFDRVRHEQYF	TGCGCCAGCAGCCCAACTTTCGACAGGGTGAGGCACGAGCAGTACTTC
14	NA	TRBV6-1	few	TRBJ1-2	CASSAMRTAYGYTF	TGTGCCAGCAGTGCGATGAGGACGGCCTATGGCTACACCTTC
13	NA	TRBV7-7	many	TRBJ2-2	CASSPGLGGELFF	TGTGCTAGCAGTCCAGGGCTCGGCGGGGAGCTGTTTTTT
14	NA	TRBV6-1	few	TRBJ2-1	CATSIGGRGDQQFF	TGTGCCACCTCGATAGGTGGGAGGGGGGACCAGCAGTTCTTC
13	NA	TRBV29-1	NA	TRBJ1-2	CSVEDGLTGGYTF	TGCAGCGTTGAAGATGGGTTGACCGGTGGCTACACCTTC
15	NA	TRBV4-2	few	TRBJ1-4	CASSQVPGTNEKLFF	TGTGCCAGCAGCCAAGTTCCAGGGACTAATGAAAAACTGTTTTTT
13	TRBD2	TRBV5-1	many	TRBJ2-1	CASQREDNNEQFF	TGCGCCAGCCAGCGGGAGGATAACAATGAGCAGTTCTTC
13	NA	TRBV30	few	TRBJ1-1	CARTQNLNTEAFF	TGTGCCAGAACCCAAAACCTGAACACTGAAGCTTTCTTT